The T cell receptor beta chain under discussion was sequenced for a study of cytomegalovirus exposure and HLA in healthy donors. General study results and limits: The investigators catalogued 150 to 200 TCR beta chains as cytomegalovirus-associated. The CMV antigen specificity of a few CMV-associated chains was confirmed through in vitro analysis.

This table comes from immunoSEQ multiplex PCR, and its TCRdb copy is limited to in-frame clones, with some not included. The table records about 130,000 clones, roughly 87% of them present only once. There are a few counts of this clone. The antigen is unknown. This TCR was sampled from a woman between 18 and 30 years old in good health and CMV-seronegative. The sample comprised PBMCs.

The CDR3 DNA reads as TGTGCCAGCAGTGAATGGGGGGGCCTCCAAGAGACCCAGTACTTC. This sequence encodes CASSEWGGLQETQYF. J is TRBJ2-5 and V is TRBV2, with D possibly TRBD2 on 7 matching bases. Germline V gene lookup returns CDR1 SNHLY and CDR2 FYNNEI. The CDR3 has 15 amino acids. The V end was cut by 2 bases, the J end by 1 base, with 11 bases between. The whole variable domain, remainder taken from reference TRBV2 and TRBJ2-5, is EPEVTQTPSHQVTQMGQEVILRCVPISNHLYFYWYRQILGQKVEFLVSFYNNEISEKSEIFDDQFSVERPDGSNFTLKIRSTKLEDSAMYFCASSEWGGLQETQYFGPGTRLLVL.